These T cell receptor beta chains were read from a single sample in a study of blood T cell repertoires in COVID-19. Sequencing was performed with immunoSEQ multiplex PCR; in TCRdb, only in-frame clones are kept and a portion is missing. The data hold approximately 45,000 clones, with approximately 87% observed a single time. The material sequenced was peripheral blood. Receptor source: a man between 35 and 55 years old with COVID-19, enrolled during active disease. Each CDR3 is given with its conserved first and last residue. Clone size is stated in some rows and not others, as once, few, many or a class when expanded.

V: TRBV5-4; J: TRBJ2-7; size: -; CDR3: CASSLAGAGAGSYEQYF
V: TRBV7-9; J: TRBJ2-1; size: -; CDR3: CASSLGGGHGNEQFF
V: TRBV19; J: TRBJ2-1; size: -; CDR3: CASSNRDRASNEQFF
V: TRBV6-6; J: TRBJ1-5; size: -; CDR3: CASSYSTQGTQPQHF
V: TRBV2; J: TRBJ2-5; size: -; CDR3: CASSEWLAGGIEETQYF
V: TRBV20-1; J: TRBJ2-5; size: -; CDR3: CSASGEGVWTQYF
V: TRBV6-1; J: TRBJ2-7; size: -; CDR3: CASSELTGFYEQYF
V: TRBV5-1; J: TRBJ1-1; size: -; CDR3: CASSFRVNTEAFF
V: TRBV6-6; J: TRBJ2-1; size: -; CDR3: CASSYGGNNEQFF
V: TRBV27; J: TRBJ1-2; size: -; CDR3: CASSRGPDYGYTF
V: TRBV18; J: TRBJ2-4; size: -; CDR3: CASSPPGLAVIQYF
V: TRBV12-3/TRBV12-4; J: TRBJ2-5; size: -; CDR3: CASSDRDPLTQYF
V: TRBV18; J: TRBJ2-2; size: -; CDR3: CASSPTQGTGELFF
V: TRBV28; J: TRBJ2-7; size: -; CDR3: CASRETGTGSNEQYF
V: TRBV15; J: TRBJ1-1; size: -; CDR3: CATSRDLRALNTEAFF
V: TRBV10-3; J: TRBJ2-1; size: -; CDR3: CAISDRTSGGHNEQFF
V: TRBV12-5; J: TRBJ1-2; size: once; CDR3: CASGFGTGNGYTF
V: TRBV9; J: TRBJ2-7; size: -; CDR3: CASSILPQGPYEQYF
V: TRBV12-5; J: TRBJ1-6; size: -; CDR3: CASGAGDRDGSPLHF
V: TRBV6-5; J: TRBJ1-2; size: -; CDR3: CASSLDYGYTF
V: TRBV5-8; J: TRBJ2-2; size: -; CDR3: CASSWAGTGELFF
V: TRBV3-1/TRBV3-2; J: TRBJ1-2; size: -; CDR3: CASSPFFGQDYGYTF
V: TRBV10-3; J: TRBJ1-6; size: -; CDR3: CAISESASGNSPLHF
V: TRBV19; J: TRBJ1-2; size: -; CDR3: CATRGDRGGGYTF
V: TRBV7-7; J: TRBJ2-5; size: -; CDR3: CASSLGAGEETQYF
V: TRBV11-3; J: TRBJ1-6; size: -; CDR3: CASSFPLSSYNSPLHF
V: TRBV28; J: TRBJ1-1; size: -; CDR3: CASSQMTGGPEAFF
V: TRBV7-9; J: TRBJ1-4; size: -; CDR3: CASSLRAGGNEKLFF
V: TRBV5-1; J: TRBJ2-1; size: few; CDR3: CASSPGQGNYNEQFF
V: TRBV5-6; J: TRBJ2-1; size: -; CDR3: CASSLETAGAEQFF
V: TRBV23-1; J: TRBJ1-5; size: -; CDR3: CASSHPDSFNQPQHF
V: TRBV28; J: TRBJ2-7; size: -; CDR3: CASNSGLGEQYF
V: TRBV6-6; J: TRBJ1-2; size: -; CDR3: CASTPIPPANYGYTF
V: TRBV5-6; J: TRBJ1-1; size: -; CDR3: CASSSLVSAEAFF
V: TRBV15; J: TRBJ2-1; size: -; CDR3: CATQRRGQYNEQFF